The 4 T cell receptor beta chains given below trace back to one sample, sequenced in a study of cytomegalovirus exposure and HLA in healthy donors. In the PCR, 60 Vbeta and 13 Jbeta primers were used. Repertoires were generated with immunoSEQ multiplex PCR, while TCRdb's copy carries only in-frame clones and drops some. The sample records tens of thousands of clones, roughly 80% being singletons. Sequenced input: PBMCs. The receptor set was obtained from a woman in her 30s in good health and CMV-seronegative.

The V gene is TRBV5-6, the J gene TRBJ2-7, with D maybe TRBD1 (6 bases). Trimming took off 0 bases at V and 5 bases at J, with 6 bases between the two ends. The CDR3 is 12 residues long. Per the germline V gene, CDR1 is SGHDT and CDR2 is YYEEEE. CDR3: CASSLDRDEQYF. The CDR3 DNA follows: TGTGCCAGCAGCTTGGACAGGGACGAGCAGTACTTC.

The gene calls are TRBV9 and TRBJ2-2; 10 nucleotides align to TRBD2. V was clipped by 0 bases and J by 7 bases; unmatched bases: 6. The length of the CDR3 is 16 residues. CDR1 and CDR2 (germline): SGDLS, YYNGEE. CDR3: CASSVEEPSGGGELFF. The CDR3 coding sequence is TGTGCCAGCAGCGTAGAGGAGCCTAGCGGGGGCGGGGAGCTGTTTTTT.

This chain connects TRBV9 to TRBJ1-4; D not resolved. Per the germline V gene, CDR1 is SGDLS and CDR2 is YYNGEE. CDR3 length: 11 residues. Trimming shortened V by 4 bases and J by 16 bases, and 14 bases separated the two germline ends. CDR3 DNA sequence: TGTGCCAGCAGCTCCCGTCCTACCCGGTTTTTT. Its protein is CASSSRPTRFF.

The V call is TRBV5-1, the J call TRBJ2-1, with D possibly TRBD1 on 5 matching bases. There are 13 residues in the CDR3. V lost 1 base and J 8 bases, leaving 10 bases between the germline ends. Germline V gives CDR1 SGHRS, CDR2 YFSETQ. The CDR3 DNA follows: TGCGCCAGCAGCTTGAGGCAGGGCGATGAGCAGTTCTTC. Translating gives CASSLRQGDEQFF. Looking up the rest from reference TRBV5-1 and TRBJ2-1 gives the full variable domain: KAGVTQTPRYLIKTRGQQVTLSCSPISGHRSVSWYQQTPGQGLQFLFEYFSETQRNKGNFPGRFSGRQFSNSRSEMNVSTLELGDSALYLCASSLRQGDEQFFGPGTRLTVL.